The TCR beta chain described here comes from a study of blood T cell repertoires in COVID-19. Whole-study context: The United States, Italy and Spain provided the acute and convalescent COVID-19 samples.

The data were produced by immunoSEQ multiplex PCR, yet TCRdb's version contains in-frame clones alone and is incomplete. The sample contains under 300,000 clones, roughly 80% of which appear only once. J was trimmed by 5 bases and V by 8 bases; bases with no gene match: 6. This CDR3 contains 13 residues. CDR1 is LNHDA and CDR2 is SQIVND in the germline V gene (reference sequence). This receptor was taken from a woman aged 18-30 years with acute or convalescent COVID-19. The chain employs TRBV19 and TRBJ2-1; TRBD2 aligns across 7 bases. Sequencing input: peripheral blood. CDR3 loop: CASGGRPNNEQFF. In DNA form, the CDR3 reads TGTGCCAGTGGCGGGAGACCAAACAATGAGCAGTTCTTC. The full variable domain, in which reference TRBV19 and TRBJ2-1 provide the parts outside the CDR3, is DGGITQSPKYLFRKEGQNVTLSCEQNLNHDAMYWYRQDPGQGLRLIYYSQIVNDFQKGDIAEGYSVSREKKESFPLTVTSAQKNPTAFYLCASGGRPNNEQFFGPGTRLTVL.